This record concerns one T cell receptor beta chain sequence. The source material, RNA transcripts, was used to amplify TCR beta CDR3 regions. Carried out on the TCR CDR3, a first-round RT-PCR used the HTBI primer set. MiXCR, run by TCRdb on the multiplex PCR reads, gives a single entry per CDR3 protein. The sample lists about 290,000 distinct CDR3 sequences, roughly an eighth seen once, with roughly 7.9% in the top ten. The entry originates in a study of T cells in Graves' hyperthyroidism and ophthalmopathy. V lost 5 bases, J lost 1 base, and 3 bases stayed unmatched. CDR1 is SGHAT and CDR2 is FQNNGV in the germline V gene. The CDR3 is 16 amino acids.

The receptor comes from a woman in her 40s with Graves' hyperthyroidism. This chain links TRBV11-2 with TRBJ2-4; 12 positions match TRBD2. The sample taken for sequencing was blood. The CDR3 sequence is CASSRLAGVAKNIQYF. CDR3 bases: TGTGCCAGCAGCAGACTAGCGGGAGTGGCCAAAAACATTCAGTACTTC.